What follows are 21 T cell receptor beta chains derived from one specimen sequenced in a study of response to subunit inactivated influenza vaccine. One entry per CDR3 protein results from TCRdb running MiXCR on the RT-PCR reads. The sample shows some 600,000 distinct CDR3 sequences, less than 15% of them seen only once. The sequences come from PBMCs from blood, collected roughly 2 weeks before vaccination. The origin of the receptors is a man aged 45-65 years who received an inactivated influenza vaccine.

This clonotype was found a few times. V gene TRBV30 combines with J gene TRBJ2-4, with a possible D match to TRBD2 (6 bases). The germline V and J ends were trimmed by 2 bases and 2 bases, with 10 bases remaining between them. CDR3 length: 14 amino acids. In germline, CDR1 is GTSNPN, CDR2 SVGIG (reference sequence). The CDR3 loop is CAWSRRGSKNIQYF. The CDR3 bases are TGTGCCTGGAGTAGGAGGGGATCCAAAAACATTCAGTACTTC.

V and J are TRBV14 and TRBJ2-5; the match to TRBD1 covers 7 bases. CDR3 size: 15 residues. The germline V gene has CDR1 SGHDN and CDR2 FVKESK. V was clipped by 4 bases and J by 4 bases; unmatched bases: 9. The CDR3: CASSPDRVVSETQYF. The CDR3 DNA is TGTGCCAGCAGCCCCGACAGGGTAGTTTCAGAGACCCAGTACTTC. Full variable domain (remainder filled in from reference TRBV14 and TRBJ2-5): EAGVTQFPSHSVIEKGQTVTLRCDPISGHDNLYWYRRVMGKEIKFLLHFVKESKQDESGMPNNRFLAERTGGTYSTLKVQPAELEDSGVYFCASSPDRVVSETQYFGPGTRLLVL.

This chain uses TRBV27 with TRBJ2-7, with D perhaps matching TRBD1 (6 bases). The CDR3 runs to 16 residues. V lost 5 bases and J 0 bases, leaving 17 bases between the germline ends. The germline CDR1 and CDR2 sequences are MNHEY and SMNVEV (reference sequence). This CDR3 reads CASSRTAVPTSYEQYF. In DNA form, the CDR3 reads TGTGCCAGCAGTCGGACAGCTGTCCCTACCTCCTACGAGCAGTACTTC.

This clonotype has more than one count but fewer than ten. V and J are TRBV12-3 or TRBV12-4 and TRBJ2-1; D not certain. There are 12 residues in the CDR3. The V end lost 6 bases, the J end lost 6 bases, and 9 bases lay between the germline ends. DNA of the CDR3: TGTGCCAGCAGGTTGTCTCTCAATGAGCAGTTCTTC. Residues: CASRLSLNEQFF.

V usage is TRBV4-3 and J usage is TRBJ1-2, with TRBD1 matching over 8 bases. V was pared by 2 bases and J by 4 bases, with 3 bases of the junction left unmatched. From germline, CDR1 is LGHNA and CDR2 YSLEER. This CDR3 has 14 residues. The CDR3, as DNA: TGCGCCAGCAGCCAAACTCAGGGGGCCTATGGCTACACCTTC. Translated: CASSQTQGAYGYTF.

The genes are TRBV15 and TRBJ2-1, with a tentative D call TRBD1 (5 bases). The CDR3 runs to 11 residues. The V gene lost 1 base and the J gene lost 15 bases, with 10 bases spanning the gap. In germline, CDR1 is LNHNV, CDR2 YYDKDF (reference sequence). The CDR3 nucleotides read TGTGCCACCAGCAGAGGGACAACTCTGTTCTTC. It yields the protein CATSRGTTLFF.

This clonotype occurred a few times. This chain joins TRBV6-2 or TRBV6-3 and TRBJ2-7; 10 nucleotides match TRBD2. CDR1 is MNHEY, CDR2 SVGEGT, per germline. V was clipped by 2 bases and J by 2 bases; unmatched bases: 6. The CDR3 loop spans 16 amino acids. DNA of the CDR3: TGTGCCAGCAGTTACCGGAGTAGCGGGGGGACCTACGAGCAGTACTTC. Translated: CASSYRSSGGTYEQYF.

The gene calls are TRBV30 and TRBJ1-6, with 10 bases aligning to TRBD1. CDR1 and CDR2 (germline): GTSNPN, SVGIG (reference sequence). The CDR3 is 14 residues long. V gave up 4 bases and J gave up 9 bases; unmatched junction bases: 6. The CDR3 loop reads CAWNRGQGPSPLHF. Written as DNA, the CDR3 is TGTGCCTGGAACCGGGGACAGGGGCCTTCACCCCTCCACTTT.

V usage is TRBV4-1 and J usage is TRBJ2-5; 7 bases fit TRBD1. V gave up 3 bases and J gave up 1 base; unmatched junction bases: 5. The CDR3 sequence is 15 residues long. The germline CDR1 and CDR2 sequences are MGHRA and YSYEKL. This CDR3 reads CASSQDDRAQETQYF. CDR3 bases: TGCGCCAGCAGCCAGGACGACAGGGCCCAAGAGACCCAGTACTTC.

This rearrangement joins TRBV5-1 to TRBJ2-3, with D maybe TRBD1 (5 bases). The CDR3 loop spans 17 amino acids. Per germline, CDR1 SGHRS and CDR2 YFSETQ. Trimming cost V 4 bases and J 2 bases, with 20 bases left between them. This CDR3 is CASSHRGWGRPTDTQYF. The CDR3 DNA sequence: TGCGCCAGCAGCCATCGCGGCTGGGGCCGCCCCACAGATACGCAGTATTTT.

The rearrangement links TRBV20-1 to TRBJ2-3, with 9 bases lining up with TRBD2. The V gene end was trimmed by 5 bases and the J gene end by 1 base; junction bases not matched to a gene: 1. The CDR3 sequence is 13 residues long. The germline V gene encodes CDR1 DFQATT and CDR2 SNEGSKA (reference sequence). The CDR3 nucleotides are TGCAGTGCTCCTAGCGGGGGCACAGATACGCAGTATTTT. Translating it yields CSAPSGGTDTQYF.

The chain uses TRBV20-1 and TRBJ2-1, with 9 bases matching TRBD2. Germline assignment: CDR1 DFQATT and CDR2 SNEGSKA (reference sequence). Trimming took 0 bases from V and 3 from J; bases not matched to a gene: 12. This CDR3 has 18 amino acids. The CDR3 protein is CSAREEGGGANYYNEQFF. In DNA, the CDR3 is TGCAGTGCTAGAGAAGAGGGCGGGGGGGCGAATTACTACAATGAGCAGTTCTTC.

This clonotype was found a few times. The chain uses TRBV7-2 and TRBJ1-4; 9 positions match TRBD1. The V gene end was trimmed by 5 bases and the J gene end by 8 bases; junction bases not matched to a gene: 9. The germline CDR1 and CDR2 sequences are SGHTA and FQGNSA. The CDR3 extends over 15 amino acids. The CDR3 protein is CASSASGTGREKLFF. In nucleotides, the CDR3 is TGTGCCAGCAGCGCCTCCGGGACAGGGAGGGAAAAACTGTTTTTT.

This clonotype showed up just a few times. The chain recombines TRBV11-2 with TRBJ2-3, with 8 nucleotides matching TRBD2. The germline CDR1 and CDR2 sequences are SGHAT and FQNNGV. CDR3 length equals 16 residues. J gave up 6 bases and V 5 bases, and 13 bases lay outside the gene matches. The CDR3 sequence: CASSQTGAGGRDTQYF. Written as DNA, the CDR3 is TGTGCCAGCAGCCAAACGGGGGCGGGGGGACGCGATACGCAGTATTTT. Drawing the rest from reference TRBV11-2 and TRBJ2-3, the complete variable domain is EAGVAQSPRYKIIEKRQSVAFWCNPISGHATLYWYQQILGQGPKLLIQFQNNGVVDDSQLPKDRFSAERLKGVDSTLKIQPAKLEDSAVYLCASSQTGAGGRDTQYFGPGTRLTVL.

The CDR3 loop reads CASSYFRPVASYEQYF. In DNA, the CDR3 is TGTGCCAGCAGTTACTTTCGGCCGGTAGCCTCCTACGAGCAGTACTTC. The rearrangement uses TRBV6-5 and TRBJ2-7; D is unresolved. The V gene's germline CDR1 is MNHEY and CDR2 SVGAGI. CDR3 length: 16 residues. The V and J ends lost 1 base and 0 bases respectively, with 13 bases between them.

The V call is TRBV29-1, the J call TRBJ2-3; D remains ambiguous. This CDR3 comprises 11 residues. V lost 1 base and J lost 9, with 8 bases in between. CDR1 SQVTM and CDR2 ANQGSEA come from the germline V gene. DNA for the CDR3: TGCAGCGTTGAAGTGATCGCCACGCAGTATTTT. This translates into CSVEVIATQYF.

This clonotype was counted only a few times. The CDR3 is CSARDQGAGNQPQHF. In nucleotides, the CDR3 is TGCAGTGCTAGGGACCAGGGGGCCGGCAATCAGCCCCAGCATTTT. V is TRBV20-1 and J is TRBJ1-5; 8 bases agree with TRBD1. Germline CDR1 reads DFQATT; CDR2 reads SNEGSKA (reference sequence). This CDR3 region has 15 residues. Trimming removed 3 bases from V and 2 bases from J; junction bases left unmatched: 6.

CDR3 sequence (DNA): TGTGCCAGTAGAGCGGACAGTATAGCGAAAGAGACCCAGTACTTC. This sequence encodes CASRADSIAKETQYF. The rearrangement uses TRBV19 and TRBJ2-5, with D maybe TRBD1 (6 bases). Trimming cost V 6 bases and J 3 bases, with 17 bases left between them. There are 15 residues in the CDR3. Germline CDR1 reads LNHDA; CDR2 reads SQIVND (reference sequence).

The V gene is TRBV28, the J gene TRBJ1-1; D possibly corresponds to TRBD1 (6 bases). This CDR3 has 13 amino acids. CDR1 is MDHEN, CDR2 SYDVKM, per germline. V was clipped by 6 bases and J by 6 bases, with 14 bases between them. The CDR3 sequence: CASRVGGVPEAFF. The CDR3 DNA follows: TGTGCCAGCAGGGTAGGGGGGGTCCCTGAAGCTTTCTTT.

The chain has TRBV29-1 and TRBJ2-3; D is possibly TRBD2 (6 bases). V lost 4 bases, J lost 0 bases, and 14 bases lay in between. This CDR3 is 15 amino acids long. The germline gives CDR1 SQVTM, CDR2 ANQGSEA. The CDR3 region has the DNA TGCAGCGTTGCTAGGGGACTCTCGAGCACAGATACGCAGTATTTT. Translated: CSVARGLSSTDTQYF.

This rearrangement joins TRBV20-1 to TRBJ2-1; TRBD2 matches 8 bases. The ends lost 2 bases at V and 5 bases at J; junction bases unmatched: 11. CDR3 length equals 16 residues. Germline CDR1 and CDR2: DFQATT and SNEGSKA (reference sequence). The CDR3 here is CSARPPAGGGHNEQFF. CDR3 DNA: TGCAGTGCTAGACCCCCGGCGGGGGGCGGGCACAATGAGCAGTTCTTC.